The 14 T cell receptor beta chains below come from one sample, sequenced in a study of cytotoxic CD8 clonotypes in ibrutinib-treated CLL. Sequenced by immunoSEQ multiplex PCR; TCRdb stores in-frame clones only, minus some. In the table there are 97,000 or so clones, 70% to 85% of which are singletons. This specimen consisted of PBMCs, obtained after 12 months of ibrutinib treatment. These receptors were obtained from a human donor with chronic lymphocytic leukemia.

The chain employs TRBV13 and TRBJ2-7, with 12 bases aligning to TRBD2. V lost 3 bases to trimming and J lost 5 bases; unmatched junction nucleotides: 8. Per germline, CDR1 PRHDT and CDR2 FYEKMQ (reference sequence). The CDR3 runs 16 residues. The CDR3 reads CASSLRGASGGDEQYF. DNA of the CDR3: TGTGCCAGCAGCTTGCGTGGGGCTAGCGGGGGGGACGAGCAGTACTTC. The variable domain in full, completed from reference TRBV13 and TRBJ2-7, reads AAGVIQSPRHLIKEKRETATLKCYPIPRHDTVYWYQQGPGQDPQFLISFYEKMQSDKGSIPDRFSAQQFSDYHSELNMSSLELGDSALYFCASSLRGASGGDEQYFGPGTRLTVT.

J is TRBJ1-3 and V is TRBV10-3; no firm D call. The germline gives CDR1 ENHRY, CDR2 SYGVKD. V shed 6 bases and J shed 0 bases, with 24 bases lying between them. This CDR3 has 19 amino acids. The CDR3 DNA reads TGTGCCATCAGCGCCCGAGGTCAGGTATCTATACCCTCTGGAAACACCATATATTTT. Encoded protein: CAISARGQVSIPSGNTIYF.

CDR3 amino acids: CSARVWETQYF. CDR3 sequence (DNA): TGCAGTGCTAGAGTGTGGGAGACCCAGTACTTC. J is TRBJ2-5 and V is TRBV20-1; D gene uncertain. The germline V gene encodes CDR1 DFQATT and CDR2 SNEGSKA (reference sequence). CDR3 length: 11 residues. Trimming shortened V by 1 base and J by 5 bases, and 5 bases separated the two germline ends.

The CDR3 DNA reads TGTGCCAGCCTATGGGGCTATGGCTACACCTTC. Translated, it gives CASLWGYGYTF. The chain carries TRBV6-1 and TRBJ1-2; D gene unclear. Germline V gives CDR1 MNHNS, CDR2 SASEGT. The CDR3 runs to 11 residues. V gave up 8 bases and J gave up 4 bases, with 8 bases separating them.

This chain joins TRBV4-2 and TRBJ2-5; 8 bases are shared with TRBD2. The CDR3 consists of 15 residues. Germline values: CDR1 LGHNA, CDR2 YNFKEQ. V shed 4 bases and J 4 bases; nucleotides not matched to a gene: 8. CDR3 sequence (DNA): TGTGCCAGCAGCCCCAGCGGGGGCCCTGGAGAGACCCAGTACTTC. Translation: CASSPSGGPGETQYF.

This chain joins TRBV5-8 and TRBJ2-7; TRBD2 might be the D (5 bases). This CDR3 comprises 11 residues. Trimming removed 7 bases from V and 7 bases from J, with 12 bases in between. Per germline, CDR1 SGHTS and CDR2 YDEGEE. In nucleotides, the CDR3 is TGTGCCAGCCCCTCACCGGGGGAGCAGTACTTC. It translates to CASPSPGEQYF.

The chain uses TRBV5-5 and TRBJ1-3; 8 bases map to TRBD1. CDR1 is SGHKS and CDR2 is YYEKEE in the germline V gene (reference sequence). V shed 1 base and J 8 bases; nucleotides not matched to a gene: 5. CDR3 length: 14 residues. CDR3 loop: CASSLKDRDYTIYF. The CDR3, as DNA: TGTGCCAGCAGCTTGAAGGACAGGGATTACACCATATATTTT.

The chain combines TRBV5-1 with TRBJ2-7; TRBD1 agrees at 7 bases. Germline trimming cut 4 bases from V and 4 bases from J; bases unmatched to any gene: 8. The germline V gene has CDR1 SGHRS and CDR2 YFSETQ. The CDR3 is 14 amino acids. CDR3 in DNA: TGCGCCAGCAGCGGAACCGGGACAGCTTACGAGCAGTACTTC. Translated: CASSGTGTAYEQYF.

The chain links TRBV6-4 to TRBJ2-1, with D hard to call. V dropped 2 bases and J dropped 8 bases, with 10 bases sitting between them. The germline V gene has CDR1 MRHNA and CDR2 SNTAGT. CDR3 size: 13 residues. The CDR3 sequence is CASSDENGYEQFF. The CDR3 region has the DNA TGTGCCAGCAGTGACGAAAACGGTTATGAGCAGTTCTTC.

There are a few counts of this clone. The V gene is TRBV18, the J gene TRBJ1-4; D perhaps matches TRBD1 (6 bases). CDR3 length: 15 residues. The V end was cut by 6 bases, the J end by 5 bases, with 16 bases between. The germline CDR1 and CDR2 sequences are KGHSH and LQKENI. CDR3 in DNA: TGTGCCAGCTCCCGACCGACAGGAGGAAATGAAAAACTGTTTTTT. It yields the protein CASSRPTGGNEKLFF.

This clone was observed many times. J is TRBJ1-1 and V is TRBV19, with D unclear. The length of the CDR3 is 15 residues. The germline V gene encodes CDR1 LNHDA and CDR2 SQIVND (reference sequence). The V end lost 0 bases, the J end lost 2 bases, and 10 bases lay between the germline ends. The DNA for the CDR3 is TGTGCCAGTAGTATAGATCGGCGGGGAAACACTGAAGCTTTCTTT. It specifies CASSIDRRGNTEAFF.

In this sample, this clone turned up once. This rearrangement joins TRBV6-4 to TRBJ1-1; 8 bases line up with TRBD1. The ends lost 2 bases at V and 6 bases at J; junction bases unmatched: 8. The CDR3 runs to 15 residues. The germline V gene encodes CDR1 MRHNA and CDR2 SNTAGT. CDR3 sequence: CASSDPKTGGAEAFF. CDR3 sequence (DNA): TGTGCCAGCAGTGACCCCAAAACAGGGGGGGCTGAAGCTTTCTTT.

This rearrangement joins TRBV6-6 to TRBJ1-6; no clear D. This CDR3 has 12 residues. Germline CDR1 is MNHNY and CDR2 is SVGAGI (reference sequence). Deletions cut 7 bases from V and 6 bases from J, with 7 bases between. The DNA for the CDR3 is TGTGCCAGCAAGGGAAGTAATTCACCCCTCCACTTT. It specifies CASKGSNSPLHF.

V is TRBV5-1 and J is TRBJ2-5, with D unresolved. V was shortened by 2 bases and J by 3 bases, with 8 bases between the two germline ends. Germline loops: CDR1 SGHRS, CDR2 YFSETQ. The CDR3 is made up of 13 amino acids. The CDR3 region has the DNA TGCGCCAGCAGCTTAGGAGAAGAAGAGACCCAGTACTTC. It specifies CASSLGEEETQYF.